The 15 T cell receptor beta chains presented below share a single source sample, sequenced in a study of blood T cell repertoires in COVID-19. Sequencing used immunoSEQ multiplex PCR; TCRdb keeps in-frame clones, though not all of them. Of 140,000 to 150,000 clones listed, 78% are singletons. The sequenced material came from PBMCs or T cells enriched from blood (not recorded which). The receptors stem from a woman aged 45-59 years who had recovered from COVID-19.

The rearrangement uses TRBV9 and TRBJ1-4, with 7 bases fitting TRBD1. The germline V gene has CDR1 SGDLS and CDR2 YYNGEE. The CDR3 is made up of 13 amino acids. The ends lost 7 bases at V and 5 bases at J; junction bases unmatched: 5. The CDR3 region has the DNA TGTGCCAGCTCAGGGACAGACAATGAAAAACTGTTTTTT. This sequence encodes CASSGTDNEKLFF.

The genes are TRBV29-1 and TRBJ2-5, with 12 bases identical to TRBD2. The germline gives CDR1 SQVTM, CDR2 ANQGSEA. The V and J ends lost 7 bases and 5 bases, in that order; junction bases with no gene match: 5. The CDR3 covers 13 residues. The CDR3, as DNA: TGCAGCGCTAGCGGGGGGGCCGTTGAGACCCAGTACTTC. Its translation is CSASGGAVETQYF.

The genes are TRBV5-1 and TRBJ1-2; possibly TRBD1 for D (6 bases). V was cut by 2 bases and J by 4 bases, with 15 bases left in between. The CDR3 covers 15 residues. Germline lookup yields CDR1 SGHRS and CDR2 YFSETQ. Here the CDR3 reads CASSFSTGISYGYTF. Here the CDR3 DNA reads TGCGCCAGCAGCTTCTCCACAGGGATAAGCTATGGCTACACCTTC.

The rearrangement uses TRBV5-4 and TRBJ1-2; 7 nucleotides match TRBD1. Germline assignment: CDR1 SGHNT and CDR2 YYREEE (reference sequence). CDR3 size: 14 residues. The V gene end was trimmed by 4 bases and the J gene end by 8 bases; junction bases not matched to a gene: 11. Written as DNA, the CDR3 is TGTGCCAGCAGCGCTAGGAGTCAGGGGGAAGGCTACACCTTC. Its protein product is CASSARSQGEGYTF.

V and J are TRBV9 and TRBJ1-1, with a weak D call TRBD1 (6 bases). The CDR3 contains 15 residues. The V and J ends lost 4 bases and 4 bases respectively, with 17 bases between them. Germline lookup yields CDR1 SGDLS and CDR2 YYNGEE. CDR3 nucleotides: TGTGCCAGCAGCTCACAAACAGGGTGGGGCACTGAAGCTTTCTTT. It translates to CASSSQTGWGTEAFF.

This clone was counted only a few times. This chain uses TRBV29-1 with TRBJ2-7; possibly TRBD1 for D (6 bases). CDR1 is SQVTM and CDR2 is ANQGSEA in the germline V gene. The CDR3 has 12 residues. V was shortened by 8 bases and J by 7 bases, with 18 bases between the two germline ends. The CDR3 DNA is TGCAGCACGGCCAGGGGACAAGGAGAGCAGTACTTC. This encodes CSTARGQGEQYF.

V usage is TRBV5-8 and J usage is TRBJ1-6; TRBD1 might be the D (5 bases). Trimming shortened V by 4 bases and J by 5 bases, and 10 bases separated the two germline ends. The length of the CDR3 is 14 residues. The germline CDR1 and CDR2 sequences are SGHTS and YDEGEE. The chain's CDR3 is CASSRQLNNSPLHF. Here the CDR3 DNA reads TGTGCCAGCAGCCGACAGCTTAATAATTCACCCCTCCACTTT.

The chain combines TRBV19 with TRBJ1-4, with D perhaps TRBD1 (5 bases). Germline V gene sequence: CDR1 LNHDA, CDR2 SQIVND (reference sequence). V shed 1 base and J shed 8 bases, with 14 bases lying between them. The CDR3 totals 15 residues. The CDR3 protein is CASSIGWGQVEKLFF. The CDR3 nucleotides read TGTGCCAGTAGTATAGGGTGGGGCCAGGTGGAAAAACTGTTTTTT.

This rearrangement joins TRBV7-9 to TRBJ1-1; no definite D call. CDR3 length equals 14 residues. Deletions cut 7 bases from V and 1 base from J, with 13 bases between. CDR1 and CDR2 (germline): SEHNR, FQNEAQ (reference sequence). CDR3 in amino acids: CASMGSYSNTEAFF. The CDR3 DNA reads TGTGCCAGCATGGGCAGTTACTCGAACACTGAAGCTTTCTTT. Supplemented by reference TRBV7-9 and TRBJ1-1, the full variable domain reads DTGVSQNPRHKITKRGQNVTFRCDPISEHNRLYWYRQTLGQGPEFLTYFQNEAQLEKSRLLSDRFSAERPKGSFSTLEIQRTEQGDSAMYLCASMGSYSNTEAFFGQGTRLTVV.

Comments on this clone: Given a much more abundant clone one base away, this may be a read error. The chain joins TRBV7-8 to TRBJ1-2; 7 bases are shared with TRBD1. The CDR3 totals 13 residues. The V gene end was trimmed by 1 base and the J gene end by 4 bases; junction bases not matched to a gene: 0. Germline loops: CDR1 SGHVS, CDR2 FQNEAQ. The chain's CDR3 is CASSLGTGYGYTF. CDR3 bases: TGTGCCAGCAGCTTAGGGACAGGCTATGGCTACACCTTC. The whole variable domain, remainder taken from reference TRBV7-8 and TRBJ1-2, is GAGVSQSPRYKVAKRGQDVALRCDPISGHVSLFWYQQALGQGPEFLTYFQNEAQLDKSGLPSDRFFAERPEGSVSTLKIQRTQQEDSAVYLCASSLGTGYGYTFGSGTRLTVV.

The rearrangement joins TRBV18 to TRBJ2-7, with D maybe TRBD2 (6 bases). CDR1 and CDR2 from the germline V gene are KGHSH and LQKENI. V gave up 1 base and J gave up 2 bases, with 12 bases separating them. The CDR3 runs to 15 residues. CDR3 bases: TGTGCCAGCTCACCACGATACGGGGGAACCTACGAGCAGTACGTC. The encoded protein is CASSPRYGGTYEQYV.

The chain carries TRBV25-1 and TRBJ1-1; 7 bases map to TRBD1. J was trimmed by 0 bases and V by 6 bases; bases with no gene match: 4. Germline values: CDR1 MGHDK, CDR2 SYGVNS. The CDR3 runs 14 residues. CDR3 sequence: CASRDRALNTEAFF. CDR3 nucleotides: TGTGCCAGCAGAGACAGGGCGTTGAACACTGAAGCTTTCTTT.

The chain recombines TRBV6-5 with TRBJ2-5, with TRBD1 identical over 9 bases. The CDR3 sequence is 16 residues long. The trim removed 4 bases at V and 2 bases at J, leaving 8 bases unmatched. CDR1 and CDR2 from the germline V gene are MNHEY and SVGAGI. CDR3 nucleotides: TGTGCCAGCAGTTCGACAGGGGGAGGGTGGCAAGAGACCCAGTACTTC. It translates to CASSSTGGGWQETQYF.

In this sample, this clone turned up once. The chain joins TRBV28 to TRBJ2-3; D ambiguous. Trimming pared 6 bases from V and 3 bases from J, leaving 10 bases between. The germline CDR1 and CDR2 sequences are MDHEN and SYDVKM. This CDR3 comprises 13 residues. The DNA for the CDR3 is TGTGCCAGCAGCCCCCGGCGGACAGATACGCAGTATTTT. Translated, it gives CASSPRRTDTQYF.

This sequence joins TRBV4-2 and TRBJ2-1; 12 bases map to TRBD1. Germline lookup yields CDR1 LGHNA and CDR2 YNFKEQ. V shed 4 bases, J shed 6 bases, and the junction held 13 bases outside the gene matches. There are 18 residues in the CDR3. The CDR3 spells CASSPNPGQGAKANEQFF. CDR3 nucleotides: TGTGCCAGCAGCCCCAACCCGGGACAGGGGGCCAAAGCCAATGAGCAGTTCTTC.